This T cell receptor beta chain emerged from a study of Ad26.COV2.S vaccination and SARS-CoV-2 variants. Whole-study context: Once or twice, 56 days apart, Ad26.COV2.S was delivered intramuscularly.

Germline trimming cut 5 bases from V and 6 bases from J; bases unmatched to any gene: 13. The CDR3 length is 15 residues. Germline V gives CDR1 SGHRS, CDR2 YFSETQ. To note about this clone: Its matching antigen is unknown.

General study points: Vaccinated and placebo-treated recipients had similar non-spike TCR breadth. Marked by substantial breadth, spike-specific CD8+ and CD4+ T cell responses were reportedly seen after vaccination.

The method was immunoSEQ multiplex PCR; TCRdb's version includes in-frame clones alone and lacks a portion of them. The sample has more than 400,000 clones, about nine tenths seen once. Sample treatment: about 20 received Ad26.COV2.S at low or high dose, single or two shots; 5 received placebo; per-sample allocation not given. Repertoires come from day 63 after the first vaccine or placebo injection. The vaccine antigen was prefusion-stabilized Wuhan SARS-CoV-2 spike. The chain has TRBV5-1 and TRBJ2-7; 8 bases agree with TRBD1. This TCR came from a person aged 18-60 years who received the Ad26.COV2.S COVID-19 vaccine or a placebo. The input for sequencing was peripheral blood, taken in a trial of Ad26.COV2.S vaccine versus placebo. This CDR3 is CASSLFGTGVGEQYF. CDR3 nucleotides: TGCGCCAGCAGTTTGTTCGGGACAGGTGTCGGCGAGCAGTACTTC.